The sample holds a few counts of the clone carrying this T cell receptor beta chain. V lost 6 bases to trimming and J lost 8 bases, with 14 bases between them. Germline CDR1 SEHNR, CDR2 FQNEAQ (reference sequence). The CDR3 sequence is 14 residues long. Both 60 Vbeta primers and 13 Jbeta primers went into the PCR. Produced via immunoSEQ multiplex PCR; TCRdb's table is partial and in-frame only. The repertoire has roughly 200,000 clones, 79% of them found once; the top ten carry over 1.5%. The data were obtained in a study of cytomegalovirus exposure and HLA in healthy donors. Sequenced input: PBMCs. The chain has TRBV7-9 and TRBJ1-6, with D possibly TRBD1 on 5 matching bases. This TCR was recovered from a girl aged 5 to 17 in good health and CMV-seropositive. Here the CDR3 DNA reads TGTGCCAGCAGTTTCCATGCAGGGTATTCACCCCTCCACTTT. Its translation: CASSFHAGYSPLHF.